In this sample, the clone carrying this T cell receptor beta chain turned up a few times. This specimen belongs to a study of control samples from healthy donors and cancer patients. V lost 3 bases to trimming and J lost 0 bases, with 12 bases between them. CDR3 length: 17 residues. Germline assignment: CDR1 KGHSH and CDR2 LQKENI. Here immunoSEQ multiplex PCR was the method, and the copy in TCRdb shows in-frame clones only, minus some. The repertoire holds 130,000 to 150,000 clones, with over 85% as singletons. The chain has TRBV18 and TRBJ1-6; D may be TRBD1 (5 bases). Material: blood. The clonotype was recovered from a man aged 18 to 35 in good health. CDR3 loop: CASSPWQGGSYNSPLHF. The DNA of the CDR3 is TGTGCCAGCTCACCTTGGCAGGGAGGCTCCTATAATTCACCCCTCCACTTT.